Listed below are T cell receptor beta chains from one sample, sequenced in a study of blood T cell repertoires in COVID-19. Profiling relied on immunoSEQ multiplex PCR, and the TCRdb table lists in-frame clones only, not all of them. Of about 480,000 clones in the sample, about 90% were seen once. Source material: PBMCs or T cells enriched from blood (not recorded which). The receptors derive from a woman under 30 with acute COVID-19. Each CDR3 is given with its conserved first and last residue. D genes are given only for firm matches. Clone size is stated in some rows and not others, as once, few, many or a class when expanded.

d_gene: TRBD1
v_gene: TRBV19
j_gene: TRBJ2-3
abundance: .
CDR3nt: TGTGCCAGCTCGGACAGGGCCACAGATACGCAGTATTTT
CDR3aa: CASSDRATDTQYF

d_gene: .
v_gene: TRBV29-1
j_gene: TRBJ1-4
abundance: .
CDR3nt: TGCAGCGCCGGAGATACCGCCCATGAAAAACTGTTTTTT
CDR3aa: CSAGDTAHEKLFF

d_gene: TRBD1
v_gene: TRBV2
j_gene: TRBJ1-2
abundance: .
CDR3nt: TGTGCCAGCAGGGGACAGGGGAACTATGGCTACACCTTC
CDR3aa: CASRGQGNYGYTF

d_gene: .
v_gene: TRBV6-2/TRBV6-3
j_gene: TRBJ2-7
abundance: once
CDR3nt: TGTGCCAGCAGTTACAAAAGCGGGTCAACCTACGAGCAGTACTTC
CDR3aa: CASSYKSGSTYEQYF

d_gene: .
v_gene: TRBV3-1/TRBV3-2
j_gene: TRBJ1-5
abundance: .
CDR3nt: TGTGCCAGCAGCCAAGAGATCAGTCTAGGTGATCAGCCCCAGCATTTT
CDR3aa: CASSQEISLGDQPQHF

d_gene: .
v_gene: TRBV9
j_gene: TRBJ2-1
abundance: .
CDR3nt: TGTGCCAGCAGCGCACAAGCGGACCCCTCCTACAATGAGCAGTTCTTC
CDR3aa: CASSAQADPSYNEQFF

d_gene: .
v_gene: TRBV10-1
j_gene: TRBJ2-5
abundance: .
CDR3nt: TGCGCCAGCAGTGAGTCGGCGGGGCGCGGAGAGACCCAGTACTTC
CDR3aa: CASSESAGRGETQYF

d_gene: .
v_gene: TRBV19
j_gene: TRBJ1-5
abundance: .
CDR3nt: TGTGCCAGTAGTATCGGGGGGCAGAAGGGTCAGCCCCAGCATTTT
CDR3aa: CASSIGGQKGQPQHF

d_gene: .
v_gene: TRBV20-1
j_gene: TRBJ2-7
abundance: .
CDR3nt: TGCAGTGCTAGTGCGACAGACTACGAGCAGTACTTC
CDR3aa: CSASATDYEQYF

d_gene: TRBD1
v_gene: TRBV7-3
j_gene: TRBJ1-2
abundance: .
CDR3nt: TGTACCAGCAGCCCTGACAGGGGGAACTATGGCTACACCTTC
CDR3aa: CTSSPDRGNYGYTF

d_gene: .
v_gene: TRBV1
j_gene: TRBJ1-1
abundance: .
CDR3nt: TGCACCAGCAGCCCCGACATAATGAACACTGAAGCTTTCTTT
CDR3aa: CTSSPDIMNTEAFF

d_gene: TRBD1
v_gene: TRBV6-1
j_gene: TRBJ1-5
abundance: .
CDR3nt: TGTGCCAGCAGTGAAGGGGGGGACAGCTTCGGTAGCAATCAGCCCCAGCATTTT
CDR3aa: CASSEGGDSFGSNQPQHF

d_gene: TRBD1
v_gene: TRBV11-2
j_gene: TRBJ2-7
abundance: .
CDR3nt: TGTGCCAGCAGCGACCGGGACAGCTCCTACGAGCAGTACTTC
CDR3aa: CASSDRDSSYEQYF

d_gene: TRBD1
v_gene: TRBV27
j_gene: TRBJ2-7
abundance: once
CDR3nt: TGTGCCAGCAGTACGGGACAGGGGAACGAGCAGTACTTC
CDR3aa: CASSTGQGNEQYF

d_gene: .
v_gene: TRBV27
j_gene: TRBJ2-7
abundance: .
CDR3nt: TGTGCCAGCAGTACGGCCCGGGGGGAGCAGTACTTC
CDR3aa: CASSTARGEQYF

d_gene: TRBD1
v_gene: TRBV11-2
j_gene: TRBJ1-1
abundance: .
CDR3nt: TGTGCCAGCAGCTTTACAGGGGACACTGAAGCTTTCTTT
CDR3aa: CASSFTGDTEAFF

d_gene: .
v_gene: TRBV5-1
j_gene: TRBJ1-1
abundance: .
CDR3nt: TGCGCCAGCAGCCCTGGACAGACGGGAACTGAAGCTTTCTTT
CDR3aa: CASSPGQTGTEAFF

d_gene: TRBD1
v_gene: TRBV7-2
j_gene: TRBJ2-5
abundance: .
CDR3nt: TGTGCCAGCACCCAGACAGGGACAGGAGAGACCCAGTACTTC
CDR3aa: CASTQTGTGETQYF

d_gene: .
v_gene: TRBV5-5
j_gene: TRBJ2-3
abundance: .
CDR3nt: TGTGCCAGCAGCTTGCAGGGGCAAACTAGCACAGATACGCAGTATTTT
CDR3aa: CASSLQGQTSTDTQYF

d_gene: .
v_gene: TRBV28
j_gene: TRBJ2-3
abundance: .
CDR3nt: TGTGCCAGCCGCGGCGGGACGCCATTAGATACGCAGTATTTT
CDR3aa: CASRGGTPLDTQYF

d_gene: .
v_gene: TRBV12-3/TRBV12-4
j_gene: TRBJ1-3
abundance: .
CDR3nt: TGTGCCAGCAGTCCAGCGGAGAGCACCATATATTTT
CDR3aa: CASSPAESTIYF

d_gene: .
v_gene: TRBV4-2
j_gene: TRBJ1-5
abundance: once
CDR3nt: TGTGCCAGCAGCCAAGTTAACCCTGAGACAGCTTTACAGCCCCAGCATTTT
CDR3aa: CASSQVNPETALQPQHF

d_gene: TRBD2
v_gene: TRBV28
j_gene: TRBJ2-1
abundance: .
CDR3nt: TGTGCCAGCAGTTCCCCAGCGGGAGGAATCGATGAGCAGTTCTTC
CDR3aa: CASSSPAGGIDEQFF

d_gene: TRBD1
v_gene: TRBV4-1
j_gene: TRBJ1-2
abundance: .
CDR3nt: TGCGCCAGCAGCCAAGCTGGACAGGGATATGGCTACACCTTC
CDR3aa: CASSQAGQGYGYTF

d_gene: .
v_gene: TRBV7-6
j_gene: TRBJ2-1
abundance: .
CDR3nt: TGTGCCAGCAGCGATAATAATAGAGGGATTGATGAGCAGTTCTTC
CDR3aa: CASSDNNRGIDEQFF

d_gene: TRBD1
v_gene: TRBV19
j_gene: TRBJ1-5
abundance: .
CDR3nt: TGTGCCAGTAGATCAGACGGGACAGGGGGCCAGCCCCAGCATTTT
CDR3aa: CASRSDGTGGQPQHF

d_gene: .
v_gene: TRBV12-3/TRBV12-4
j_gene: TRBJ1-2
abundance: .
CDR3nt: TGTGCCAGCAGTTCCCCCGAGTACTATGGCTACACCTTC
CDR3aa: CASSSPEYYGYTF

d_gene: TRBD1
v_gene: TRBV9
j_gene: TRBJ1-6
abundance: .
CDR3nt: TGTGCCAGCAGCGACCGACAGGGTTGGAATTCACCCCTCCACTTT
CDR3aa: CASSDRQGWNSPLHF

d_gene: TRBD2
v_gene: TRBV10-1
j_gene: TRBJ2-3
abundance: .
CDR3nt: TGCGCCAGCAGTGAGGGACTAGCGGATTATACAGATACGCAGTATTTT
CDR3aa: CASSEGLADYTDTQYF

d_gene: .
v_gene: TRBV11-2
j_gene: TRBJ1-4
abundance: once
CDR3nt: TGTGCCAGCAGCCGTATAACAGAGAATGAAAAACTGTTTTTT
CDR3aa: CASSRITENEKLFF

d_gene: TRBD1
v_gene: TRBV6-5
j_gene: TRBJ1-2
abundance: .
CDR3nt: TGTGCCAGCAGTAATCCCCGGACAGGGGGCTATGGCTACACCTTC
CDR3aa: CASSNPRTGGYGYTF

d_gene: .
v_gene: TRBV12-3/TRBV12-4
j_gene: TRBJ1-5
abundance: few
CDR3nt: TGTGCCAGCAGTTTGCTATCTCAGCCCCAGCATTTT
CDR3aa: CASSLLSQPQHF

d_gene: TRBD1
v_gene: TRBV27
j_gene: TRBJ1-2
abundance: .
CDR3nt: TGTGCCAGCAGGGGAAGGGGGCGGGACTATGGCTACACCTTC
CDR3aa: CASRGRGRDYGYTF

d_gene: .
v_gene: TRBV27
j_gene: TRBJ1-6
abundance: .
CDR3nt: TGTGCCAGCAGTCTCCGGGGTGGGGGCGCGTATTCACCCCTCCACTTT
CDR3aa: CASSLRGGGAYSPLHF

d_gene: .
v_gene: TRBV11-2
j_gene: TRBJ2-2
abundance: .
CDR3nt: TGTGCCAGCAGCTCAAAGGGGAAAACCGGGGAGCTGTTTTTT
CDR3aa: CASSSKGKTGELFF

d_gene: .
v_gene: TRBV6-5
j_gene: TRBJ1-2
abundance: .
CDR3nt: TGTGCCAGCAGCGCGGCCCTCTATGGCTACACCTTC
CDR3aa: CASSAALYGYTF

d_gene: .
v_gene: TRBV7-3
j_gene: TRBJ1-1
abundance: once
CDR3nt: TGTGCCAGCAGCTCAAGTGCCGGGAACACTGAAGCTTTCTTT
CDR3aa: CASSSSAGNTEAFF

d_gene: .
v_gene: TRBV3-1/TRBV3-2
j_gene: TRBJ1-1
abundance: .
CDR3nt: TGTGCCAGCAGCTCAACAGGGCTTGGGACTGAAGCTTTCTTT
CDR3aa: CASSSTGLGTEAFF

d_gene: .
v_gene: TRBV19
j_gene: TRBJ1-5
abundance: .
CDR3nt: TGTGCCAGTAGTATAGCTCACAGGGTTAATCAGCCCCAGCATTTT
CDR3aa: CASSIAHRVNQPQHF

d_gene: .
v_gene: TRBV11-3
j_gene: TRBJ2-5
abundance: .
CDR3nt: TGTGCCAGCAGCTTAGATATGGACAAAGAGACCCAGTACTTC
CDR3aa: CASSLDMDKETQYF

d_gene: .
v_gene: TRBV24-1
j_gene: TRBJ2-2
abundance: .
CDR3nt: TGTGCCACCAGTGATTTGCGATCGGGTTGGGGGGAAACCGGGGAGCTGTTTTTT
CDR3aa: CATSDLRSGWGETGELFF

d_gene: TRBD2
v_gene: TRBV5-4
j_gene: TRBJ2-1
abundance: .
CDR3nt: TGTGCCAGCAGCTTGGGACTAGCGGGGGGGTTGAGCAATGAGCAGTTCTTC
CDR3aa: CASSLGLAGGLSNEQFF

d_gene: .
v_gene: TRBV7-9
j_gene: TRBJ2-7
abundance: .
CDR3nt: TGTGCCAGCAGCTTAGATGGTCGAGGCAAGCAGTACTTC
CDR3aa: CASSLDGRGKQYF

d_gene: TRBD1
v_gene: TRBV9
j_gene: TRBJ1-2
abundance: .
CDR3nt: TGTGCCAGCAGCGCCACGGGACAGGGATTCGTACGGGGTGGCTACACCTTC
CDR3aa: CASSATGQGFVRGGYTF

d_gene: TRBD1
v_gene: TRBV6-5
j_gene: TRBJ1-6
abundance: .
CDR3nt: TGTGCCAGCACCAGGGGGTTGGGGCAAGGGGCACCCCTCCACTTT
CDR3aa: CASTRGLGQGAPLHF

d_gene: .
v_gene: TRBV2
j_gene: TRBJ1-2
abundance: few
CDR3nt: TGTGCCAGGGGGGGGAACTATGGCTACACCTTC
CDR3aa: CARGGNYGYTF

d_gene: .
v_gene: TRBV29-1
j_gene: TRBJ1-2
abundance: .
CDR3nt: TGCAGCGTTGTGGGGGCGGGTAGGTCGCCTAACTATGGCTACACCTTC
CDR3aa: CSVVGAGRSPNYGYTF

d_gene: .
v_gene: TRBV10-2
j_gene: TRBJ2-1
abundance: .
CDR3nt: TGCGCCAGCAGACAGGGTTCGTGGAATGAGCAGTTCTTC
CDR3aa: CASRQGSWNEQFF

d_gene: .
v_gene: TRBV5-5
j_gene: TRBJ1-4
abundance: .
CDR3nt: TGTGCCAGCAGCCCCGGTCAGGGGATCGGTGAAAAACTGTTTTTT
CDR3aa: CASSPGQGIGEKLFF

d_gene: TRBD2
v_gene: TRBV6-2/TRBV6-3
j_gene: TRBJ2-7
abundance: .
CDR3nt: TGTGCCAGCAGCCCATTAGGACTAGCGGGAATCTACGAGCAGTACTTC
CDR3aa: CASSPLGLAGIYEQYF

d_gene: .
v_gene: TRBV19
j_gene: TRBJ1-6
abundance: .
CDR3nt: TGTGCCAGTAGTATAGTGATCGCAGGGGACCCTTCACCCCTCCACTTT
CDR3aa: CASSIVIAGDPSPLHF

d_gene: .
v_gene: TRBV7-2
j_gene: TRBJ1-1
abundance: once
CDR3nt: TGTGCCAGCAGCCGGGGGGCGAGGAACACTGAAGCTTTCTTT
CDR3aa: CASSRGARNTEAFF

d_gene: .
v_gene: TRBV2
j_gene: TRBJ1-1
abundance: .
CDR3nt: TGTGCCAGCAGTGTCTTGGGGGCTAACACTGAAGCTTTCTTT
CDR3aa: CASSVLGANTEAFF

d_gene: .
v_gene: TRBV7-2
j_gene: TRBJ2-5
abundance: .
CDR3nt: TGTGCCAGCAGCTTGGTAGTAAACCCCCAAGAGACCCAGTACTTC
CDR3aa: CASSLVVNPQETQYF